Each of the 23 T cell receptor beta chains below was sequenced from the same sample in a study of Ad26.COV2.S vaccination and SARS-CoV-2 variants. Using immunoSEQ multiplex PCR, the repertoire was profiled, and TCRdb retains in-frame clones only, with some absent. The sample yields tens of thousands of clones, roughly four fifths seen once. The sequencing used peripheral blood, collected after recovery from COVID-19. The receptor set was obtained from a human donor who had recovered from COVID-19.

The V and J genes are TRBV6-5 and TRBJ2-2; TRBD1 is a possible D gene (5 bases). The CDR3 is made up of 13 amino acids. Trimming removed 7 bases from V and 6 bases from J, with 12 bases in between. Germline CDR1 reads MNHEY; CDR2 reads SVGAGI. CDR3 in amino acids: CASTPAGSGELFF. The CDR3 nucleotides read TGTGCCAGCACCCCCGCAGGGTCCGGGGAGCTGTTTTTT.

This clone was observed a few times. The chain uses TRBV3-1 (or the pseudogene TRBV3-2) and TRBJ1-2; D unclear. Germline CDR1 reads LGHDT; CDR2 reads YNNKEL (reference sequence). Trimming took off 4 bases at V and 2 bases at J, with 8 bases between the two ends. This CDR3 has 13 residues. CDR3 bases: TGTGCCAGCAGCCGCCGTGAAAACTATGGCTACACCTTC. This gives the protein CASSRRENYGYTF.

The J gene is TRBJ2-7, the V gene TRBV7-8; TRBD1 is a possible D gene (6 bases). Per the germline V gene, CDR1 is SGHVS and CDR2 is FQNEAQ. V gave up 1 base and J gave up 6 bases, with 10 bases separating them. CDR3 size: 13 residues. CDR3 amino acids: CASSLEQGSEQYV. Here the CDR3 DNA reads TGTGCCAGCAGCTTAGAACAGGGTTCCGAGCAGTACGTC.

The genes are TRBV7-7 and TRBJ2-5, with 16 bases aligning to TRBD2. Per the germline V gene, CDR1 is SSHAT and CDR2 is FNYEAQ (reference sequence). This CDR3 is 16 amino acids long. V lost 3 bases and J lost 11; bases outside the gene matches: 9. CDR3 nucleotide sequence: TGTGCCAGCAGCTTGGGAACCGGGACTAGCGGGAGGGCGCAGTACTTC. This encodes CASSLGTGTSGRAQYF.

The V gene is TRBV7-2, the J gene TRBJ2-1, with 10 bases lining up with TRBD2. The CDR3 has 16 amino acids. The germline V gene has CDR1 SGHTA and CDR2 FQGNSA. V was pared by 5 bases and J by 10 bases, with 14 bases of the junction left unmatched. The DNA for the CDR3 is TGTGCCAGCAGCCGGCGGGTAGCTAGCGGGAGTGTGGAGCAGTTCTTC. This translates into CASSRRVASGSVEQFF.

In regard to this clone: This sample includes further DNA sequences coding for the same CDR3. The DNA for the CDR3 is TGTGCCAGCAGCGGGACGGGGGGTGGCAACGGGGAGCTGTTTTTT. Translating gives CASSGTGGGNGELFF. V gene TRBV9 combines with J gene TRBJ2-2; 7 bases are shared with TRBD2. The CDR3 has 15 amino acids. V trimming: 3 bases; J trimming: 7 bases; junction bases outside the gene matches: 9. Germline assignment: CDR1 SGDLS and CDR2 YYNGEE. The full variable domain, with the rest looked up from reference TRBV9 and TRBJ2-2, is DSGVTQTPKHLITATGQRVTLRCSPRSGDLSVYWYQQSLDQGLQFLIQYYNGEERAKGNILERFSAQQFPDLHSELNLSSLELGDSALYFCASSGTGGGNGELFFGEGSRLTVL.

V gene TRBV6-1 combines with J gene TRBJ1-1; TRBD1 is a possible D gene (5 bases). Trimming removed 3 bases at V and 10 bases at J, with 9 bases between. CDR3 length equals 11 residues. CDR1 is MNHNS and CDR2 is SASEGT in the germline V gene. The CDR3 bases are TGTGCCAGCAGTGACAAAGGGGCAGCTTTCTTT. Protein: CASSDKGAAFF.

This chain uses TRBV5-1 with TRBJ2-1; 12 nucleotides line up with TRBD1. J lost 4 bases, V lost 4 bases, and 3 bases had no gene match. The CDR3 extends over 15 amino acids. CDR1 and CDR2 from the germline V gene are SGHRS and YFSETQ. Here the CDR3 reads CASSPGQGAYNEQFF. In nucleotides, the CDR3 is TGCGCCAGCAGCCCGGGACAGGGGGCGTACAATGAGCAGTTCTTC.

The rearrangement uses TRBV5-1 and TRBJ2-3; D is unclear. This CDR3 contains 15 residues. V was cut by 4 bases and J by 4 bases, with 16 bases left in between. Germline V gene lookup returns CDR1 SGHRS and CDR2 YFSETQ. The CDR3 protein is CASSPGDLAPDTQYF. The CDR3 DNA reads TGCGCCAGCAGCCCGGGTGATTTGGCCCCAGATACGCAGTATTTT.

The V gene is TRBV5-5, the J gene TRBJ2-1, with a weak D call TRBD2 (5 bases). The CDR3 is 14 residues long. Germline assignment: CDR1 SGHKS and CDR2 YYEKEE (reference sequence). The V gene lost 3 bases and the J gene lost 10 bases, with 17 bases spanning the gap. The CDR3 is CASSSRGLAAEQFF. CDR3 sequence (DNA): TGTGCCAGCAGCTCTCGAGGGCTAGCTGCCGAGCAGTTCTTC.

The chain employs TRBV19 and TRBJ1-2, with a possible D match to TRBD1 (5 bases). The V end lost 1 base, the J end lost 0 bases, and 15 bases lay between the germline ends. Germline lookup yields CDR1 LNHDA and CDR2 SQIVND (reference sequence). The CDR3 covers 17 residues. DNA of the CDR3: TGTGCCAGTAGTATAGCCCGGGACGTTGGAGCTAACTATGGCTACACCTTC. This codes for CASSIARDVGANYGYTF.

J is TRBJ1-2 and V is TRBV9, with 8 nucleotides matching TRBD1. This CDR3 has 15 amino acids. V was pared by 4 bases and J by 3 bases, with 8 bases of the junction left unmatched. Per the germline V gene, CDR1 is SGDLS and CDR2 is YYNGEE. The CDR3 DNA reads as TGTGCCAGCAGCCCCCGGACAGGGTTAGACTATGGCTACACCTTC. Translating it yields CASSPRTGLDYGYTF.

This clone was seen at least ten times. The chain couples TRBV15 to TRBJ1-2; D remains ambiguous. The V gene's germline CDR1 is LNHNV and CDR2 YYDKDF (reference sequence). V was clipped by 8 bases and J by 4 bases, with 20 bases between them. The CDR3 runs 15 residues. CDR3 sequence: CATQPTPKTGYGYTF. CDR3 nucleotide sequence: TGTGCCACCCAGCCTACCCCCAAAACTGGCTATGGCTACACCTTC. Using reference TRBV15 and TRBJ1-2 for the parts outside the CDR3, the full variable domain is DAMVIQNPRYQVTQFGKPVTLSCSQTLNHNVMYWYQQKSSQAPKLLFHYYDKDFNNEADTPDNFQSRRPNTSFCFLDIRSPGLGDTAMYLCATQPTPKTGYGYTFGSGTRLTVV.

CDR3 in DNA: TGTGCCGCCAGCCGGGGCCCCAATCAGCCCCAGCATTTT. Translating gives CAASRGPNQPQHF. This rearrangement joins TRBV6-2 or TRBV6-3 to TRBJ1-5, with D perhaps matching TRBD1 (5 bases). CDR3 length: 13 residues. Trimming cost V 11 bases and J 3 bases, with 14 bases left between them. In germline, CDR1 is MNHEY, CDR2 SVGEGT.

The J gene is TRBJ2-3, the V gene TRBV21-1; TRBD2 was called by the table and not checked on the DNA. TRBV21-1 is a pseudogene segment. The CDR3 is made up of 22 amino acids. The CDR3 coding sequence is TGTGCCAGCAGCAAAGCCGGGGGGACTAGCGGGAGGGCCTTCGATTGGTTAGATACGCAGTATTTT. Its protein is CASSKAGGTSGRAFDWLDTQYF.

The chain combines TRBV27 with TRBJ2-1; 10 positions match TRBD2. The CDR3 consists of 15 residues. Trimming removed 6 bases from V and 2 bases from J; junction bases left unmatched: 4. The V gene's germline CDR1 is MNHEY and CDR2 SMNVEV (reference sequence). The CDR3 DNA follows: TGTGCCAGCAGCACTACTAGCGGGGCCTACAATGAGCAGTTCTTC. This codes for CASSTTSGAYNEQFF.

The chain carries TRBV25-1 and TRBJ2-3; possibly TRBD2 for D (5 bases). Germline V lookup: CDR1 MGHDK, CDR2 SYGVNS. Trimming cost V 7 bases and J 3 bases, with 11 bases left between them. The CDR3 sequence is 13 residues long. This chain's CDR3 is CASTTGSTDTQYF. As DNA, the CDR3 is TGTGCCAGCACTACGGGGAGTACAGATACGCAGTATTTT.

The chain is built from TRBV6-5 and TRBJ1-2, with D hard to call. This CDR3 comprises 13 residues. The V end was cut by 3 bases, the J end by 6 bases, with 11 bases between. In germline, CDR1 is MNHEY, CDR2 SVGAGI. The CDR3 region is CASSYGEGHGYTF. The CDR3 DNA reads as TGTGCCAGCAGTTATGGGGAAGGCCATGGCTACACCTTC.

The chain joins TRBV9 to TRBJ1-5, with 8 nucleotides matching TRBD1. Trimming took 2 bases from V and 2 from J; bases not matched to a gene: 0. Germline CDR1 SGDLS, CDR2 YYNGEE. The CDR3 contains 14 residues. The CDR3 coding sequence is TGTGCCAGCAGCGTGGGACAGGGCAATCAGCCCCAGCATTTT. Translation: CASSVGQGNQPQHF.

The chain employs TRBV6-2 or TRBV6-3 and TRBJ2-5; the D gene is possibly TRBD2 (6 bases). The CDR3 is 19 residues long. Trimming stripped 2 bases from V and 1 base from J, with 23 bases between. Germline V gene data show CDR1 as MNHEY and CDR2 as SVGEGT. CDR3: CASSYHLPGGRETQETQYF. In nucleotides, the CDR3 is TGTGCCAGCAGTTACCACCTTCCAGGAGGGAGAGAGACCCAAGAGACCCAGTACTTC.

The rearrangement uses TRBV6-5 and TRBJ2-5; D call uncertain. Deletions cut 9 bases from V and 5 bases from J, with 16 bases between. The CDR3 has 13 amino acids. Germline loops: CDR1 MNHEY, CDR2 SVGAGI. In nucleotides, the CDR3 is TGTGCCAGTCTACTCATAGGACGGGAGACCCAGTACTTC. It codes for CASLLIGRETQYF.

J is TRBJ1-1 and V is TRBV19; 10 positions agree with TRBD1. V lost 5 bases, J lost 3 bases, and 9 bases stayed unmatched. CDR1 and CDR2 (germline): LNHDA, SQIVND (reference sequence). CDR3 length equals 16 residues. The CDR3 region has the DNA TGTGCCAGTAGTCCTCGACAGGGGGCGAGGTACACTGAAGCTTTCTTT. It yields the protein CASSPRQGARYTEAFF. Drawing the rest from reference TRBV19 and TRBJ1-1, the complete variable domain is DGGITQSPKYLFRKEGQNVTLSCEQNLNHDAMYWYRQDPGQGLRLIYYSQIVNDFQKGDIAEGYSVSREKKESFPLTVTSAQKNPTAFYLCASSPRQGARYTEAFFGQGTRLTVV.

The V gene is TRBV2, the J gene TRBJ2-7; 11 bases map to TRBD2. This CDR3 is built from 15 residues. Germline V gene lookup returns CDR1 SNHLY and CDR2 FYNNEI. V shed 4 bases, J shed 2 bases, and the junction held 4 bases outside the gene matches. The CDR3 is CASSVTSGVTYEQYF. DNA of the CDR3: TGTGCCAGCAGTGTGACTAGCGGGGTTACCTACGAGCAGTACTTC. Full variable domain (rest looked up from reference TRBV2 and TRBJ2-7): EPEVTQTPSHQVTQMGQEVILRCVPISNHLYFYWYRQILGQKVEFLVSFYNNEISEKSEIFDDQFSVERPDGSNFTLKIRSTKLEDSAMYFCASSVTSGVTYEQYFGPGTRLTVT.